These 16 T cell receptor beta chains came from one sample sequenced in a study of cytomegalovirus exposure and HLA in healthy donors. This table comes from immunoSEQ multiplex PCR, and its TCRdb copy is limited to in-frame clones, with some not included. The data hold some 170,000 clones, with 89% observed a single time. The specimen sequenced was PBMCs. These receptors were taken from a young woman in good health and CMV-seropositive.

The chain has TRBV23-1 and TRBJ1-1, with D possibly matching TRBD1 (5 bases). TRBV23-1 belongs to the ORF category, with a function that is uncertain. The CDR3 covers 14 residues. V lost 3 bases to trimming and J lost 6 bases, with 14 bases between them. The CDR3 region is CASSHPPGYSEAFF. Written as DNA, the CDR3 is TGCGCCAGCAGTCACCCCCCAGGGTATTCTGAAGCTTTCTTT.

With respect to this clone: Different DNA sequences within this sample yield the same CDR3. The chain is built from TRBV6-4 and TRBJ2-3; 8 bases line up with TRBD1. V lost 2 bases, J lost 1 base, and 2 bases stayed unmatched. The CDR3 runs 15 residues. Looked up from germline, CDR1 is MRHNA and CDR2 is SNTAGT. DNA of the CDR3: TGTGCCAGCAGTGACGGGGGACAGGGCACAGATACGCAGTATTTT. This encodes CASSDGGQGTDTQYF.

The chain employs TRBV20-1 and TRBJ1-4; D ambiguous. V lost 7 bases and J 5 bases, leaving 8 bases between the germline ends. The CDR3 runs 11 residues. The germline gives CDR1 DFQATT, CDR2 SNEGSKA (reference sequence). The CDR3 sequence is CSVSGNEKLFF. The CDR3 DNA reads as TGCAGTGTTTCGGGGAATGAAAAACTGTTTTTT.

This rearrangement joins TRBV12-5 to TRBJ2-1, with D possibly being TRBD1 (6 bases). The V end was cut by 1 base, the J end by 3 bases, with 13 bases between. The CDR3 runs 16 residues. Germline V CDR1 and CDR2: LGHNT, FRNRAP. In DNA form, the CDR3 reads TGTGCTAGTGGTTTGGACAGGGCTCCCCTCTACAATGAGCAGTTCTTC. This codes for CASGLDRAPLYNEQFF.

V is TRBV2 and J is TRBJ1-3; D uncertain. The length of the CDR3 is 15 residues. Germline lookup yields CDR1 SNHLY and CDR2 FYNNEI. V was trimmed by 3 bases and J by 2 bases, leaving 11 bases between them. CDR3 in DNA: TGTGCCAGCAGTGACCCGAAAGGAGCTGGAAACACCATATATTTT. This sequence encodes CASSDPKGAGNTIYF. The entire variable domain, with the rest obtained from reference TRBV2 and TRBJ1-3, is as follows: EPEVTQTPSHQVTQMGQEVILRCVPISNHLYFYWYRQILGQKVEFLVSFYNNEISEKSEIFDDQFSVERPDGSNFTLKIRSTKLEDSAMYFCASSDPKGAGNTIYFGEGSWLTVV.

The CDR3, as DNA: TGTGCCAGCAGCTTAGTAGTGGGGGCTGAGACCCAGTACTTC. This encodes CASSLVVGAETQYF. This chain links TRBV7-3 with TRBJ2-5; D is possibly TRBD1 (6 bases). Germline CDR1 and CDR2: SGHTA and FQGTGA. With 2 bases removed from V and 5 bases from J, the gap between germline ends came to 12 bases. CDR3 length: 14 residues.

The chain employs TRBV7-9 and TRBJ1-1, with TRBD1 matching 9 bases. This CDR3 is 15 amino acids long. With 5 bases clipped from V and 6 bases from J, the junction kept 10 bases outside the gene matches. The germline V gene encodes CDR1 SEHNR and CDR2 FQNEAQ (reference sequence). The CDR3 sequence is CASSLGGTGNSEAFF. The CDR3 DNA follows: TGTGCCAGCAGCCTAGGAGGGACAGGGAATTCTGAAGCTTTCTTT.

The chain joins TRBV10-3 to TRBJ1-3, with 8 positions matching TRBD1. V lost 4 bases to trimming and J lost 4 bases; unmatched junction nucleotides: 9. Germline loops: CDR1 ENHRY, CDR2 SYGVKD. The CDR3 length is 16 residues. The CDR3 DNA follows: TGTGCCATCAGTGCCAGGGGGCGCCTCCGCGGAAACACCATATATTTT. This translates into CAISARGRLRGNTIYF.

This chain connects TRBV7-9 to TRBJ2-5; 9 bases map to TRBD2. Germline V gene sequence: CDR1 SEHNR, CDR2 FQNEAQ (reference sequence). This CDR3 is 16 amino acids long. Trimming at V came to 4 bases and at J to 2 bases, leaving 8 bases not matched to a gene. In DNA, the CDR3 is TGTGCCAGCAGCTCCTGGACTAGCGTTATACAAGAGACCCAGTACTTC. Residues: CASSSWTSVIQETQYF.

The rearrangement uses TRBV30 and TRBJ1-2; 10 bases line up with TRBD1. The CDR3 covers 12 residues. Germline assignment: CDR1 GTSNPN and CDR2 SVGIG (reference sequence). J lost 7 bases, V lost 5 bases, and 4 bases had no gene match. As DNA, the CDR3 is TGTGCCTGGGCCGGGACAGGGGTTGGCTACACCTTC. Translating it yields CAWAGTGVGYTF.

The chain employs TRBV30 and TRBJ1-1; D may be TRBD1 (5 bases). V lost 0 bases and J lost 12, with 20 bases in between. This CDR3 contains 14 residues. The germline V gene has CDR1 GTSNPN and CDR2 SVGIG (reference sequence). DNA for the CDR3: TGTGCCTGGAGTGTACTTGGTGAGACAGCCCCGTCTTTCTTT. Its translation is CAWSVLGETAPSFF.

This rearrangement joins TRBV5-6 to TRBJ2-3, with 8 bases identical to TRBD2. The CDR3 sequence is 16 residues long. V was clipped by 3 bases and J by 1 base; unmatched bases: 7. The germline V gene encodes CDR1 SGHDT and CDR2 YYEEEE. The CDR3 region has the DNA TGTGCCAGCAGCTCCAGTCCGGGACTAGGCACAGATACGCAGTATTTT. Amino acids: CASSSSPGLGTDTQYF.

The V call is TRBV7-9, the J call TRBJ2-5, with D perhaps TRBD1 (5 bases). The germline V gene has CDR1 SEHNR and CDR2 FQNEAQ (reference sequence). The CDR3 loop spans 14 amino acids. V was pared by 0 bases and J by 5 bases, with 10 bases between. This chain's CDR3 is CASSLAARVETQYF. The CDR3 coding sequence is TGTGCCAGCAGCTTAGCGGCCAGGGTGGAGACCCAGTACTTC.

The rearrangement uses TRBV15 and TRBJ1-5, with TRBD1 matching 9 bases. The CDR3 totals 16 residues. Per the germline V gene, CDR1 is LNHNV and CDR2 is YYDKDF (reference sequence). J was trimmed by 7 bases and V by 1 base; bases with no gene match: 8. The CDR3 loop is CATSRAPDRGRQPQHF. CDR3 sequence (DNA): TGTGCCACCAGCAGAGCGCCGGACAGGGGAAGACAGCCCCAGCATTTT.

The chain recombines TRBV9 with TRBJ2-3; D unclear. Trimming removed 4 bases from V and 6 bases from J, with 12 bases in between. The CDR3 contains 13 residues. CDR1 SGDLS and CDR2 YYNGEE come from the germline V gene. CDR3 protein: CASSPSPSDTQYF. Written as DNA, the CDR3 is TGTGCCAGCAGCCCCTCCCCGAGCGATACGCAGTATTTT.

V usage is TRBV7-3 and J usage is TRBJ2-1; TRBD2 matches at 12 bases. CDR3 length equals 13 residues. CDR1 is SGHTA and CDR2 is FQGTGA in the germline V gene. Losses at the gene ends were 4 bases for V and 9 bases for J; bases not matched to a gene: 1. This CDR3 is CASSSGLAGEQFF. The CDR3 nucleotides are TGTGCCAGCAGCTCGGGACTAGCGGGTGAGCAGTTCTTC.